One sample yielded the 25 T cell receptor beta chains listed below, sequenced in a study of shared clonotypes between healthy human individuals. The table came from immunoSEQ multiplex PCR; TCRdb's copy has only in-frame clones and leaves some out. The profile covers a few hundred thousand clones, with around 97% appearing a single time and roughly 0.055% taken by the ten largest. The specimen was naive CD4+ T cells sorted from blood. Sample subset: CD45RA+ positively selected. Source of these receptors: a woman aged 25-40 years in good health.

The chain employs TRBV10-3 and TRBJ2-7; the match to TRBD2 covers 9 bases. The CDR3 runs 15 residues. Losses at the gene ends were 10 bases for V and 2 bases for J; bases not matched to a gene: 12. Germline CDR1 ENHRY, CDR2 SYGVKD. CDR3 nucleotide sequence: TGTGCCACAAGGAACGGGCGGGAGGGGACCTACGAGCAGTACTTC. As protein: CATRNGREGTYEQYF.

The chain links TRBV7-9 to TRBJ1-3; TRBD1 agrees at 7 bases. From germline, CDR1 is SEHNR and CDR2 FQNEAQ (reference sequence). V dropped 3 bases and J dropped 4; count of bases not matched to a gene: 6. This CDR3 contains 15 residues. This chain's CDR3 is CASSFSTGDGNTIYF. CDR3 nucleotides: TGTGCCAGCAGCTTTTCAACAGGGGACGGAAACACCATATATTTT.

The gene calls are TRBV11-2 and TRBJ2-3; D remains unclear. V dropped 0 bases and J dropped 0 bases, with 10 bases sitting between them. This CDR3 contains 16 residues. The germline V gene has CDR1 SGHAT and CDR2 FQNNGV. The CDR3 loop reads CASSLDLSLSTDTQYF. The CDR3 DNA follows: TGTGCCAGCAGCTTAGATCTATCCCTGAGCACAGATACGCAGTATTTT.

J is TRBJ1-1 and V is TRBV11-3; D ambiguous. The CDR3 contains 13 residues. V lost 1 base, J lost 7 bases, and 10 bases lay in between. The germline V gene encodes CDR1 SGHNT and CDR2 YENEEA. Written as DNA, the CDR3 is TGTGCCAGCAGCTTAGGGATGTGGAGTGAAGCTTTCTTT. It codes for CASSLGMWSEAFF.

The chain recombines TRBV28 with TRBJ1-5; 7 bases line up with TRBD1. Germline V gene data show CDR1 as MDHEN and CDR2 as SYDVKM. With 6 bases clipped from V and 4 bases from J, the junction kept 15 bases outside the gene matches. This CDR3 is 17 amino acids long. CDR3 sequence reads: CASRARSGGFLNQPQHF. The CDR3 DNA follows: TGTGCCAGCAGGGCGCGATCAGGGGGGTTCTTAAATCAGCCCCAGCATTTT.

The chain joins TRBV2 to TRBJ2-1; 11 positions agree with TRBD2. Germline CDR1 SNHLY, CDR2 FYNNEI. The CDR3 is 16 residues long. Trimming cost V 6 bases and J 4 bases; bases outside gene matches: 8. The CDR3 loop reads CASRGPGLAEYNEQFF. The CDR3 DNA follows: TGTGCCAGCAGGGGCCCGGGACTAGCGGAATACAATGAGCAGTTCTTC.

This clone was recorded only once. The rearrangement links TRBV28 to TRBJ2-7, with TRBD2 matching 10 bases. The trim removed 4 bases at V and 5 bases at J, leaving 8 bases unmatched. The CDR3 has 15 amino acids. From germline, CDR1 is MDHEN and CDR2 SYDVKM. The CDR3 protein is CASSSPSGSSHEQYF. For the CDR3, the DNA is TGTGCCAGCAGTTCTCCTAGCGGGAGTTCCCACGAGCAGTACTTC. Variable domain in full (rest from reference TRBV28 and TRBJ2-7): DVKVTQSSRYLVKRTGEKVFLECVQDMDHENMFWYRQDPGLGLRLIYFSYDVKMKEKGDIPEGYSVSREKKERFSLILESASTNQTSMYLCASSSPSGSSHEQYFGPGTRLTVT.

The V gene is TRBV5-5, the J gene TRBJ2-7, with 8 bases matching TRBD1. CDR3 length: 16 amino acids. The germline V gene has CDR1 SGHKS and CDR2 YYEKEE (reference sequence). V dropped 0 bases and J dropped 4; count of bases not matched to a gene: 9. Here the CDR3 DNA reads TGTGCCAGCAGCTTGGCCCCAGACAGGGGTTTTTACGAGCAGTACTTC. Protein product: CASSLAPDRGFYEQYF.

The rearrangement joins TRBV5-1 to TRBJ1-1, with a possible D match to TRBD1 (6 bases). Trimming took off 4 bases at V and 1 base at J, with 11 bases between the two ends. This CDR3 region has 14 residues. Germline V lookup: CDR1 SGHRS, CDR2 YFSETQ. Here the CDR3 DNA reads TGCGCCAGCAGCACGGCCAGGGGGAACACTGAAGCTTTCTTT. This codes for CASSTARGNTEAFF.

This rearrangement joins TRBV30 to TRBJ2-5; D not resolved. Matching the DNA end better, TRBJ2-7 makes the J call doubtful. Per germline, CDR1 GTSNPN and CDR2 SVGIG (reference sequence). The CDR3 runs to 12 residues. Written as DNA, the CDR3 is TGTGCCTGGACTGGCGGAGTCTACGAGCAGTACTTC. Residues: CAWTGGVYEQYF.

The rearrangement uses TRBV29-1 and TRBJ2-3, with 7 bases aligning to TRBD2. Trimming cost V 4 bases and J 4 bases; bases outside gene matches: 8. The CDR3 has 14 residues. Germline lookup yields CDR1 SQVTM and CDR2 ANQGSEA. The CDR3 DNA sequence: TGCAGCGTTGCGGGGGGAACAGGCCCAGATACGCAGTATTTT. Amino acid sequence: CSVAGGTGPDTQYF.

The CDR3 here is CASSSSAGGFSNTEAFF. CDR3 coding DNA: TGTGCCAGCAGTTCATCGGCGGGGGGATTTTCGAACACTGAAGCTTTCTTT. The chain carries TRBV2 and TRBJ1-1, with D possibly matching TRBD1 (5 bases). Deletions cut 5 bases from V and 1 base from J, with 20 bases between. Germline CDR1 and CDR2: SNHLY and FYNNEI. This CDR3 is 17 amino acids long.

This clone was detected once. The chain employs TRBV9 and TRBJ2-4; D unclear. This CDR3 has 14 residues. The germline V gene has CDR1 SGDLS and CDR2 YYNGEE. The germline V and J ends were trimmed by 6 bases and 3 bases, with 13 bases remaining between them. The CDR3 coding sequence is TGTGCCAGCACTCCCGTCGTGGGCAAAAACATTCAGTACTTC. This encodes CASTPVVGKNIQYF.

This sequence joins TRBV28 and TRBJ1-1, with a weak D call TRBD1 (6 bases). The CDR3 loop spans 15 amino acids. With 5 bases removed from V and 1 base from J, the gap between germline ends came to 14 bases. Germline CDR1 reads MDHEN; CDR2 reads SYDVKM. CDR3 loop: CASSPTQGWNTEAFF. CDR3 DNA sequence: TGTGCCAGCAGTCCGACCCAGGGGTGGAACACTGAAGCTTTCTTT.

This clone has a single count. The chain combines TRBV27 with TRBJ1-5, with 7 bases matching TRBD1. From germline, CDR1 is MNHEY and CDR2 SMNVEV (reference sequence). V shed 5 bases, J shed 5 bases, and the junction held 3 bases outside the gene matches. This CDR3 spans 13 amino acids. CDR3 sequence: CASSQQGYQPQHF. CDR3 in DNA: TGTGCCAGCAGTCAACAGGGGTATCAGCCCCAGCATTTT.

CDR3 sequence: CASKSQGSYEQYF. CDR3 in DNA: TGCGCCAGCAAAAGCCAGGGCTCCTACGAGCAGTACTTC. The genes are TRBV10-2 and TRBJ2-7; the D gene is possibly TRBD1 (5 bases). In germline, CDR1 is WSHSY, CDR2 SAAADI. Trimming pared 7 bases from V and 0 bases from J, leaving 10 bases between. The CDR3 spans 13 residues.

The count of this clone is one. The chain's CDR3 is CAWTRWGGQETQYF. The CDR3 nucleotides are TGTGCCTGGACCAGGTGGGGCGGCCAAGAGACCCAGTACTTC. This chain uses TRBV30 with TRBJ2-5; tentative D call: TRBD1 (5 bases). The CDR3 contains 14 residues. Germline lookup yields CDR1 GTSNPN and CDR2 SVGIG (reference sequence). V was pared by 4 bases and J by 1 base, with 13 bases between. The whole variable domain, filled in from reference TRBV30 and TRBJ2-5, reads SQTIHQWPATLVQPVGSPLSLECTVEGTSNPNLYWYRQAAGRGLQLLFYSVGIGQISSEVPQNLSASRPQDRQFILSSKKLLLSDSGFYLCAWTRWGGQETQYFGPGTRLLVL.

This clone was observed a single time. This chain connects TRBV5-1 to TRBJ2-1; 8 bases line up with TRBD1. The CDR3 has 13 amino acids. Germline-derived CDR1 and CDR2 are SGHRS and YFSETQ. Trimming cost V 3 bases and J 6 bases; bases outside gene matches: 2. The CDR3 region is CASSWGQVNEQFF. CDR3 DNA sequence: TGCGCCAGCAGCTGGGGACAGGTCAATGAGCAGTTCTTC.

This clone was counted a single time. The gene calls are TRBV19 and TRBJ2-1; 7 bases match TRBD2. Looked up from germline, CDR1 is LNHDA and CDR2 is SQIVND (reference sequence). V trimming: 4 bases; J trimming: 5 bases; junction bases outside the gene matches: 5. There are 14 residues in the CDR3. Here the CDR3 reads CASSSGSGDNEQFF. The DNA of the CDR3 is TGTGCCAGTAGTAGCGGGAGTGGGGACAATGAGCAGTTCTTC.

Here the CDR3 reads CASSPPGLAGQETQYF. CDR3 nucleotide sequence: TGTGCCAGCAGCCCCCCGGGACTAGCGGGACAAGAGACCCAGTACTTC. The V and J genes are TRBV7-2 and TRBJ2-5; TRBD2 agrees at 13 bases. Germline loops: CDR1 SGHTA, CDR2 FQGNSA. V gave up 5 bases and J gave up 2 bases; unmatched junction bases: 5. This CDR3 has 16 residues.

For the CDR3, the DNA is TGTGCCAGCAGCTCAACTCAGGGGACCGGGGAGCTGTTTTTT. This gives the protein CASSSTQGTGELFF. The chain couples TRBV6-5 to TRBJ2-2; D might be TRBD1 (6 bases). Between the trimmed V and J ends, which lost 6 bases and 5 bases, there was a span of 13 bases. Germline V CDR1 and CDR2: MNHEY, SVGAGI. There are 14 residues in the CDR3.

This rearrangement joins TRBV2 to TRBJ2-3, with a weak D call TRBD2 (6 bases). Germline V CDR1 and CDR2: SNHLY, FYNNEI. The CDR3 runs 14 residues. Trimming cost V 5 bases and J 1 base, with 10 bases left between them. The CDR3 nucleotides read TGTGCCAGCAGTCGGGACTCCCGCACAGATACGCAGTATTTT. Translating it yields CASSRDSRTDTQYF.

V gene TRBV6-6 combines with J gene TRBJ2-3; TRBD2 aligns across 11 bases. J was trimmed by 3 bases and V by 5 bases; bases with no gene match: 4. Per the germline V gene, CDR1 is MNHNY and CDR2 is SVGAGI (reference sequence). This CDR3 is built from 15 residues. This CDR3 is CASSHWTSGTDTQYF. CDR3 bases: TGTGCCAGCAGTCATTGGACTAGCGGGACAGATACGCAGTATTTT.

On this clone itself: Other DNA sequences in this specimen translate into the identical CDR3. The chain uses TRBV28 and TRBJ2-5; perhaps TRBD2 as D (5 bases). Germline V CDR1 and CDR2: MDHEN, SYDVKM. The CDR3 consists of 13 residues. Trimming took 3 bases from V and 1 from J, leaving 6 bases between them. CDR3 loop: CASSFSAQETQYF. The CDR3 DNA reads TGTGCCAGCAGTTTTAGCGCCCAAGAGACCCAGTACTTC.

The chain joins TRBV6-5 to TRBJ1-1, with 8 bases identical to TRBD1. There are 14 residues in the CDR3. V was pared by 10 bases and J by 6 bases, with 13 bases of the junction left unmatched. The germline V gene encodes CDR1 MNHEY and CDR2 SVGAGI. The CDR3, as DNA: TGTGCCACCCGACCGAGACAGGGGCTCTCTGAAGCTTTCTTT. It specifies CATRPRQGLSEAFF.